A single sample is the source of the 5 T cell receptor beta chains below, sequenced in a study of radiotherapy plus CTLA-4 blockade in lung cancer. Assay used: immunoSEQ multiplex PCR; TCRdb lists only in-frame clones, some missing. The sample comprises 15,000 to 20,000 clones, more than 75% of which are singletons, and around 24% rests with the top ten. Sequencing used peripheral blood, obtained from a patient treated with radiotherapy plus ipilimumab. All receptors derive from a human donor with non-small cell lung cancer whose response to radiotherapy plus ipilimumab could not be evaluated.

This clone is termed medium-sized. This CDR3 is CASSQARRGSGNTIYF. In nucleotides, the CDR3 is TGCGCCAGCAGCCAAGCGCGACGGGGCTCTGGAAACACCATATATTTT. The chain couples TRBV4-3 to TRBJ1-3; D unclear. V was cut by 1 base and J by 0 bases, with 10 bases left in between. Germline values: CDR1 LGHNA, CDR2 YSLEER. CDR3 length: 16 amino acids.

The chain carries TRBV5-4 and TRBJ2-3; no firm D call. CDR1 SGHNT and CDR2 YYREEE come from the germline V gene (reference sequence). Trimming pared 0 bases from V and 1 base from J, leaving 6 bases between. The CDR3 length is 14 residues. CDR3 protein: CASSLGGRTDTQYF. The CDR3 nucleotides are TGTGCCAGCAGCTTGGGAGGTCGCACAGATACGCAGTATTTT.

The gene calls are TRBV27 and TRBJ2-2; TRBD1 is a possible D gene (6 bases). The V gene's germline CDR1 is MNHEY and CDR2 SMNVEV (reference sequence). The CDR3 spans 14 residues. V lost 5 bases and J 6 bases, leaving 13 bases between the germline ends. The CDR3 nucleotides are TGTGCCAGCAGTACCCTGGACAGACCCGGGGAGCTGTTTTTT. Translating it yields CASSTLDRPGELFF.

This chain connects TRBV6-1 to TRBJ2-3; D unresolved. Per the germline V gene, CDR1 is MNHNS and CDR2 is SASEGT. This CDR3 has 14 residues. Trimming pared 1 base from V and 4 bases from J, leaving 9 bases between. As DNA, the CDR3 is TGTGCCAGCAGTGAAGGCGAGATCTCAGATACGCAGTATTTT. Protein product: CASSEGEISDTQYF.

V usage is TRBV2 and J usage is TRBJ2-1; TRBD2 matches at 8 bases. Germline-derived CDR1 and CDR2 are SNHLY and FYNNEI. The J segment lost 0 bases and the V segment lost 4 bases, leaving 5 bases of the junction unmatched. The CDR3 sequence is 16 residues long. CDR3 loop: CASSGRSGSSYNEQFF. Written as DNA, the CDR3 is TGTGCCAGCAGTGGACGCAGCGGGAGCTCCTACAATGAGCAGTTCTTC.